A single sample gave rise to the 6 T cell receptor beta chains below, sequenced in a study of cytomegalovirus exposure and HLA in healthy donors. In the PCR, 60 Vbeta and 13 Jbeta primers were used. TCRdb's table, derived via immunoSEQ multiplex PCR, lists solely in-frame clones and lacks some. The data show about 250,000 clones, with about 93% seen just once and around 1.7% held by the top ten. The sequenced sample consisted of PBMCs. Source of these receptors: a girl aged 2 to 10 in good health and CMV-seronegative.

This rearrangement joins TRBV5-8 to TRBJ1-2; TRBD1 is a possible D gene (5 bases). Per the germline V gene, CDR1 is SGHTS and CDR2 is YDEGEE. The length of the CDR3 is 17 residues. V was clipped by 1 base and J by 2 bases, with 18 bases between them. CDR3 loop: CASSLWGGSWENYGYTF. CDR3 in DNA: TGTGCCAGCAGCTTGTGGGGGGGGTCGTGGGAGAACTATGGCTACACCTTC.

This chain joins TRBV27 and TRBJ2-3, with D possibly matching TRBD2 (5 bases). Trimming left V 8 bases short and J 0 bases short, with 33 bases between. The CDR3 totals 21 residues. Germline V gene sequence: CDR1 MNHEY, CDR2 SMNVEV (reference sequence). The CDR3, as DNA: TGTGCCAGCCAATTACATAGGTGGCTAGTGTTCCCGGGAAAAAGCACAGATACGCAGTATTTT. It yields the protein CASQLHRWLVFPGKSTDTQYF.

This clone was counted once. The chain couples TRBV9 to TRBJ2-1, with a possible D match to TRBD2 (5 bases). CDR3 length: 13 amino acids. Trimming took 0 bases from V and 9 from J, leaving 10 bases between them. The germline CDR1 and CDR2 sequences are SGDLS and YYNGEE. Here the CDR3 DNA reads TGTGCCAGCAGCGTAGATGAGGGAGTTGAGCAGTTCTTC. Amino acid sequence: CASSVDEGVEQFF.

The rearrangement links TRBV11-3 to TRBJ2-1; TRBD2 aligns across 13 bases. The CDR3 runs 15 residues. With 5 bases clipped from V and 6 bases from J, the junction kept 4 bases outside the gene matches. In germline, CDR1 is SGHNT, CDR2 YENEEA. CDR3 protein: CASSRTSGGSNEQFF. In nucleotides, the CDR3 is TGTGCCAGCAGCCGGACTAGCGGGGGATCCAATGAGCAGTTCTTC.

The chain employs TRBV11-3 and TRBJ1-2; D is ambiguous. The V gene lost 5 bases and the J gene lost 8 bases, with 21 bases spanning the gap. The V gene's germline CDR1 is SGHNT and CDR2 YENEEA. The length of the CDR3 is 15 residues. The CDR3 protein is CASSPIDHLPGGYTF. CDR3 bases: TGTGCCAGCAGCCCTATAGACCACTTACCGGGAGGCTACACCTTC.

The rearrangement uses TRBV12-5 and TRBJ2-1; the match to TRBD1 covers 8 bases. CDR3 length: 16 amino acids. The germline CDR1 and CDR2 sequences are LGHNT and FRNRAP. Losses at the gene ends were 0 bases for V and 5 bases for J; bases not matched to a gene: 6. The CDR3 is CASGLVLGTGNNEQFF. CDR3 sequence (DNA): TGTGCTAGTGGTTTGGTACTCGGGACAGGTAACAATGAGCAGTTCTTC.